Sequencing of this T cell receptor (beta chain) was carried out in a study of shared clonotypes between healthy human individuals (dated by TCRdb to the early 2020s). Regarding the research as a whole: Three men and a couple of women, aged 18 to 49 years, made up the cohort. Blood TCR repertoires of a handful of healthy adults were deeply sequenced to estimate repertoire size and the extent of clonotype sharing between individuals. Per donor, three plates each were used for CD4 naive and CD4 memory, two for CD8 naive, and one for CD8 memory. Leukapheresis yielded between about 0.85 and 10 billion PBMCs per donor. Different laboratories and diverse techniques were used to prepare libraries and sequence TCR repertoires, to increase sequencing depth and limit assay-specific biases. General findings and caveats noted by the study authors: Sharing across a few donors was observed for roughly 5% of naive CD4, 3% to 3.5% of naive CD8, about 2.5% of memory CD4, and about 0.4% of memory CD8 clonotypes. Because the study included only a small number of donors, the genetic and exposure-history diversity represented was limited. Pairwise subsampling indicated that sequencing depth was expected to affect the degree of clonotype sharing among donors. Only blood was sampled, and tissue TCR repertoires likely differ from those in blood. Rarefaction of sorted-subset datasets indicated incomplete sequencing despite the large sequencing depth. Larger estimated clonotype richness was generally found for naive subsets than for memory subsets. Higher generation probabilities were observed for clonotypes shared by all four sorted-subset donors than for non-shared clonotypes.

Notes on this clone: What this receptor recognizes is not known. No base quality values were provided; no much bigger clone lies one nucleotide off.

The donors were healthy, HIV-negative adults with no recently reported acute infections or vaccinations. Every donor was a Caucasian adult living in Nashville, Tennessee, USA. Magnetic negative selection was used to enrich CD4+ T cells, after which naive cells were positively selected on CD45RA and the negative fraction became the memory subset. After blood collection by leukapheresis, PBMCs were isolated using Ficoll-Histopaque density gradient centrifugation and then cryopreserved in the vapor phase of liquid nitrogen. Analytical flow cytometry was used to check the purity and quantity of every magnetically sorted T cell population. From each sorted fraction, genomic DNA was isolated and quantified by UV absorbance on a Nanodrop 2000c. From the germline V gene (reference sequence), CDR1 is MNHNY and CDR2 is SVGAGI. Inclusive of the bounding cysteine and phenylalanine, the CDR3 is 13 residues long. The entry retains the CDR3 DNA only, 39 bases that are in frame from base 1. V drops 6 bases and J drops 8 bases, leaving 15 bases in between.

Using the deep immunoSEQ assay, TCR CDR3 regions were amplified from genomic DNA by multiplex PCR. Extracted genomic DNA from each cell subset was distributed evenly across all wells of several immunoSEQ 96-well plates, and each plate was treated as a replicate. For sorted subsets, 200 ng of genomic DNA, equivalent to some 33,000 T cell genomes, went into each replicate PCR. The purified libraries were quantified using a Qubit 3.0 fluorometer, sized with a Bioanalyzer 2100, and then quantified again using the KAPA Library Quantification kit. Every immunoSEQ 96-well plate was sequenced on a separate single-read 150-cycle Illumina NextSeq 550 flow cell. Turning to the authors' computational methods: Because the immunoSEQ output included only junctional sequences and no quality scores, the filtering could not be the same as the filtering used for full-length reads. Sequences were annotated with PyIR, a Python wrapper for IgBLAST v1.9, and V/J genes and CDR3 were assigned using IMGT germline references. Reads were removed for weak V/J assignments (E-value above 1e-6), missing CDR3, stop codons, out-of-frame junctions, or ambiguous translated residues. V3J clonotypes were defined by identical inferred V gene, J gene, and CDR3 amino acid sequence. Percentage overlap between repertoires was calculated by dividing the number of shared unique clonotypes by the size of the smaller repertoire. Repertoire richness was assessed with RTK rarefaction, the Chao1 estimator, and Recon v2.1 estimates of unobserved clonotypes. Generation probabilities were computed with OLGA for all TCRbeta clonotypes obtained by the gDNA method from a few donors. Entries here come from immuneACCESS through TCRdb and include only in-frame sequences with V and J called. Some clones fail to appear in such tables; in the studies checked, an unresolved V gene covers under half of the shortfall, and the cause of the remainder is unknown. V, J and clone size reflect that table, while D and trimming were determined from the DNA. The sample table records approximately 1,000,000 clones; roughly 80% of these occur just once. The ten biggest clones cover over 0.8% of the sample.

This sequence was found in a man aged 18 to 29 in good health. Some clones in this sample may be carry-over from other donors' samples. The chain joins TRBV6-6 to TRBJ2-3, with the D gene call left open. Specimen: memory CD4+ T cells from PBMCs. The cell subset or site tag for this specimen amounts to: CD45RA-negative fraction. The CDR3 has the sequence CASSRSLASTQYF. The DNA sequence follows: TGTGCCAGCAGCCGTAGCTTGGCAAGTACGCAGTATTTT.